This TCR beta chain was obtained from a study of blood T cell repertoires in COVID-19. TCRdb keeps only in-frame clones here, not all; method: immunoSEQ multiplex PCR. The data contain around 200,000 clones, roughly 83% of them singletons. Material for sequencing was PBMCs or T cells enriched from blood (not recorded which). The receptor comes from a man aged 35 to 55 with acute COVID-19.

CDR3 sequence reads: CASSISSGPGNTIYF. The CDR3 DNA reads TGTGCCAGTAGTATTTCGTCCGGTCCTGGAAACACCATATATTTT. The V call is TRBV19, the J call TRBJ1-3; D uncertain. The CDR3 length is 15 residues. The germline CDR1 and CDR2 sequences are LNHDA and SQIVND (reference sequence). Trimming stripped 3 bases from V and 2 bases from J, with 11 bases between.